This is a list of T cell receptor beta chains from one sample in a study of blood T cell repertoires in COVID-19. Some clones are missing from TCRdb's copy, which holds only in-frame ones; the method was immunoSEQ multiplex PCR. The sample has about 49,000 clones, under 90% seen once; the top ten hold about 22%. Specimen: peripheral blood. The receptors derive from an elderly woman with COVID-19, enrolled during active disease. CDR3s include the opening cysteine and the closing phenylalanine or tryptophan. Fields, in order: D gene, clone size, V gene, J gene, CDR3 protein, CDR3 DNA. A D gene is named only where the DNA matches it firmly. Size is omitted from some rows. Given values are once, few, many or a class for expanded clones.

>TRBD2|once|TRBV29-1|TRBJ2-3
CSAAGVSTDTQYF
TGCAGCGCCGCGGGGGTAAGCACAGATACGCAGTATTTT
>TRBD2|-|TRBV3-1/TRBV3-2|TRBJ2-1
CASSQVGTRRNEQFF
TGTGCCAGCAGCCAGGTTGGGACTAGGAGGAATGAGCAGTTCTTC
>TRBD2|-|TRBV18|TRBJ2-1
CASSPRTSGTYNEQFF
TGTGCCAGCTCACCACGGACTAGCGGGACCTACAATGAGCAGTTCTTC
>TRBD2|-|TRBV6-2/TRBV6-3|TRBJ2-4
CASSPGLAGVAKNIQYF
TGTGCCAGCAGTCCGGGACTAGCGGGAGTAGCCAAAAACATTCAGTACTTC
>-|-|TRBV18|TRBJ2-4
CASSPPIQTKNIQYF
TGTGCCAGCTCACCACCTATCCAGACTAAAAACATTCAGTACTTC
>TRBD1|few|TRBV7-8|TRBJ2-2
CASTFKAYRGRDLDTGELFF
TGTGCCAGCACCTTCAAGGCGTACAGGGGCCGGGACCTCGACACCGGGGAGCTGTTTTTT
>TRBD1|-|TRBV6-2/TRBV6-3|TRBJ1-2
CASSYLGQGPNGYTF
TGTGCCAGCAGTTACCTTGGACAGGGCCCAAATGGCTACACCTTC
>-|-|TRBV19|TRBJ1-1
CASSIEGPNTEAFF
TGTGCCAGTAGTATCGAGGGTCCAAACACTGAAGCTTTCTTT
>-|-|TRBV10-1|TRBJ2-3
CASKRGGIYTDTQYF
TGCGCCAGCAAAAGGGGCGGGATCTACACAGATACGCAGTATTTT
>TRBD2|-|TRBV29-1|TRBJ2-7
CSVETGGTRSSEQYF
TGCAGCGTTGAAACTGGGGGGACTAGAAGCTCCGAGCAGTACTTC
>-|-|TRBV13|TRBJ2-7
CASSGGPSYEQYF
TGTGCCAGCTCTGGAGGTCCGTCCTACGAGCAGTACTTC
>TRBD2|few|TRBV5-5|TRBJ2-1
CASSLGGLAYNEQFF
TGTGCCAGCAGCTTAGGTGGACTAGCCTACAATGAGCAGTTCTTC
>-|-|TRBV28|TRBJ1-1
CASRRGGAEAFF
TGTGCCAGCAGAAGGGGGGGGGCTGAAGCTTTCTTT
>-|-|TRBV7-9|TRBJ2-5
CASSRGDWETQYF
TGTGCCAGCAGCAGGGGAGACTGGGAGACCCAGTACTTC
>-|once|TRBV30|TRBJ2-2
CAWSTPGLNNGELFF
TGTGCCTGGAGTACACCGGGACTGAATAACGGGGAGCTGTTTTTT
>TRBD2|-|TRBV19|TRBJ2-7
CASSFGLAGETYEQYF
TGTGCCAGTAGTTTCGGACTAGCGGGTGAAACCTACGAGCAGTACTTC
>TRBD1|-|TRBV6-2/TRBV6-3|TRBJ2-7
CASSLDRVAYEQYF
TGTGCCAGCAGTCTTGACAGGGTGGCCTACGAGCAGTACTTC
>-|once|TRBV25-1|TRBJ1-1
CASRMGGNTEAFF
TGTGCCAGCAGGATGGGGGGGAACACTGAAGCTTTCTTT
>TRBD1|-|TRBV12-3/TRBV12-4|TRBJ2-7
CASSPTGGWEQYF
TGTGCCAGCAGCCCTACAGGGGGCTGGGAGCAGTACTTC
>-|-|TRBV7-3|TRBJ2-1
CASSLTEGIPYNEQFF
TGTGCCAGCAGCTTAACGGAGGGAATCCCGTACAATGAGCAGTTCTTC
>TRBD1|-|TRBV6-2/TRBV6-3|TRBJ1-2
CASSYSNPGTDYGYTF
TGTGCCAGCAGTTACTCGAATCCCGGGACAGACTATGGCTACACCTTC
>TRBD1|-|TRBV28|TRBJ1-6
CASSDRGNSPLHF
TGTGCCAGCAGTGACAGGGGAAATTCACCCCTCCACTTT
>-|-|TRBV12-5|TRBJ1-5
CASGLEATGGQPQHF
TGTGCTAGTGGTTTGGAGGCGACCGGCGGGCAGCCCCAGCATTTT
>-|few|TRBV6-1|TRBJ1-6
CASSEPGYNSPLHF
TGTGCCAGCAGTGAACCCGGCTATAATTCACCCCTCCACTTT
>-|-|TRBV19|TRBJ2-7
CASSKRSLGGEQYF
TGTGCCAGTAGTAAGCGGAGTCTGGGGGGCGAGCAGTACTTC
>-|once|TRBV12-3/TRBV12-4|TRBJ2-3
CASSASHTQYF
TGTGCCAGCAGCGCTAGCCATACGCAGTATTTT
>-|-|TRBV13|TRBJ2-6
CASSLGGLPGANVLTF
TGTGCCAGCAGCTTAGGCGGGTTACCTGGGGCCAACGTCCTGACTTTC
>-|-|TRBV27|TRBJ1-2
CASSLGPIPYGYTF
TGTGCCAGCAGTTTGGGGCCGATACCTTATGGCTACACCTTC
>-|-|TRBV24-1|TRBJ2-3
CATSDRRGTTDTQYF
TGTGCCACCAGTGACCGCAGAGGGACTACAGATACGCAGTATTTT
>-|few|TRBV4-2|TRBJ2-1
CASSQVDYQFSSYNEQFF
TGTGCCAGCAGCCAAGTTGACTACCAATTTAGCTCCTACAATGAGCAGTTCTTC
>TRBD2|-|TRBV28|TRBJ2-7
CASSHTSGRHEQYF
TGTGCCAGCAGTCATACTAGCGGTAGGCACGAGCAGTACTTC
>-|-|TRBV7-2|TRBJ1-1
CASSYGRAQTEAFF
TGTGCCAGCAGCTATGGCAGGGCGCAAACTGAAGCTTTCTTT
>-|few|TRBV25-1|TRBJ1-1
CASSAEPTADAEAFF
TGTGCCAGCAGTGCTGAGCCGACAGCAGACGCTGAAGCTTTCTTT
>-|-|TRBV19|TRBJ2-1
CASNSGSYNEQFF
TGTGCCAGTAATTCGGGTTCCTACAATGAGCAGTTCTTC
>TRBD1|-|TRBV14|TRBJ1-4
CASSLTGTGNEKLFF
TGTGCCAGCAGCCTTACCGGGACAGGGAATGAAAAACTGTTTTTT
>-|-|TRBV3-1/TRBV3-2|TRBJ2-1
CASSQDQLPSEQFF
TGTGCCAGCAGCCAAGACCAACTACCGAGTGAGCAGTTCTTC